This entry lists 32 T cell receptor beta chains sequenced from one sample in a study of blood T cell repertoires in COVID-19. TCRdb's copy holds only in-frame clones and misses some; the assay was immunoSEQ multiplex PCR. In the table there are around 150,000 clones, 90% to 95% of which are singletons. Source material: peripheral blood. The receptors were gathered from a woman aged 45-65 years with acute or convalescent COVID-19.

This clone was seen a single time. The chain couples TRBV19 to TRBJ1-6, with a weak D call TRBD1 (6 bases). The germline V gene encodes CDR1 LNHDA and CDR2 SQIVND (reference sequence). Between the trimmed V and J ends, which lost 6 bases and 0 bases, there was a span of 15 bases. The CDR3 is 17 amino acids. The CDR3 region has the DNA TGTGCCAGTAGAACGGGACACAGGAGCTCCTATAATTCACCCCTCCACTTT. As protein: CASRTGHRSSYNSPLHF.

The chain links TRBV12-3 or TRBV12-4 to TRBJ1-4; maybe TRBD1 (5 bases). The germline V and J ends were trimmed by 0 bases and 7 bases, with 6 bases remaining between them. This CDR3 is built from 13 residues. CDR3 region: CASSLAGLEKLFF. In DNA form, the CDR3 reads TGTGCCAGCAGTTTAGCGGGGCTTGAAAAACTGTTTTTT.

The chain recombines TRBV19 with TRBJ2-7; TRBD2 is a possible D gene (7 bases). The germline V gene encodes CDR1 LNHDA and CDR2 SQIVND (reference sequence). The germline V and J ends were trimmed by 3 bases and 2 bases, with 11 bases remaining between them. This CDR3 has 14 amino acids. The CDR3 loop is CASSMRGGPYEQYF. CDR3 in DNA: TGTGCCAGTAGTATGAGGGGGGGACCCTACGAGCAGTACTTC.

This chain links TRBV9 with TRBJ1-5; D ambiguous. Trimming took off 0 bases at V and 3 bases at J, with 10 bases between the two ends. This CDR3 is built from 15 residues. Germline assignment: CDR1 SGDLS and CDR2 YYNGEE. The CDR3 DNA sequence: TGTGCCAGCAGCGTAGGAGGAGGAAACAATCAGCCCCAGCATTTT. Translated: CASSVGGGNNQPQHF. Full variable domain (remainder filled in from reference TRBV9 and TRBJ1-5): DSGVTQTPKHLITATGQRVTLRCSPRSGDLSVYWYQQSLDQGLQFLIQYYNGEERAKGNILERFSAQQFPDLHSELNLSSLELGDSALYFCASSVGGGNNQPQHFGDGTRLSIL.

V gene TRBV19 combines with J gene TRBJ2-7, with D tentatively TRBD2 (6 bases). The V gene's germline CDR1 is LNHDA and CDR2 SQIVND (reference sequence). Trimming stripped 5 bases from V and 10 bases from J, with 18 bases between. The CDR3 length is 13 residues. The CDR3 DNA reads TGTGCCAGTAGTCCCCCAGGGACTTCGTTACAGTACTTC. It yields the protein CASSPPGTSLQYF.

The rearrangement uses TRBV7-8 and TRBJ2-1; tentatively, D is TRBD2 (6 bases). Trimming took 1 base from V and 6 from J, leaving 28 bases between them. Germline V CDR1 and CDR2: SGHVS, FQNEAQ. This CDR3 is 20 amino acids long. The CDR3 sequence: CASSLVRFLGGASLSNEQFF. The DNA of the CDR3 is TGTGCCAGCAGCTTAGTAAGATTCCTCGGCGGGGCGAGCCTTTCCAATGAGCAGTTCTTC.

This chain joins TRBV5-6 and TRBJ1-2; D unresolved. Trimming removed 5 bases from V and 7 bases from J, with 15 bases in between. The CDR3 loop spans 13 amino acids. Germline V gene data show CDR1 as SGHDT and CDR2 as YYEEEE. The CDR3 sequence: CASRSGGFCGYTF. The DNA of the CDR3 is TGTGCCAGCAGGTCGGGAGGTTTTTGTGGCTACACCTTC.

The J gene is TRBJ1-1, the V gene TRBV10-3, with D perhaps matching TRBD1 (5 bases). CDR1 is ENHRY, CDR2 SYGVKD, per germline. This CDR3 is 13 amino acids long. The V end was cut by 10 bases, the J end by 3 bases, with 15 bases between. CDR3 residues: CATRTREDTEAFF. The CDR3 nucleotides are TGTGCCACTAGAACCAGGGAGGACACTGAAGCTTTCTTT.

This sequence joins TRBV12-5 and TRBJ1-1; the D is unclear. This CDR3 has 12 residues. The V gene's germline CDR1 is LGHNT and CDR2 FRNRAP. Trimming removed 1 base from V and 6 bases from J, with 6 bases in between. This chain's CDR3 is CASGLGSAEAFF. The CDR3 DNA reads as TGTGCTAGTGGTTTGGGCTCGGCTGAAGCTTTCTTT.

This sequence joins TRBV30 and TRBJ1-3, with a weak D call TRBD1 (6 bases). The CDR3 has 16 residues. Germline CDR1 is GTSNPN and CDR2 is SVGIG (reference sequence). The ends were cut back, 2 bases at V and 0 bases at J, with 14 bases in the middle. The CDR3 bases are TGTGCCTGGAGTTCTACAGGGCTCTTCTCTGGAAACACCATATATTTT. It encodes CAWSSTGLFSGNTIYF.

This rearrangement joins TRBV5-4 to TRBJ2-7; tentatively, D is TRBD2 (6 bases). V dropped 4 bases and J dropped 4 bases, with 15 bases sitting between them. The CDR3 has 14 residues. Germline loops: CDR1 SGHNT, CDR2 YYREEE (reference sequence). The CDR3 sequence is CASSLSGDGYEQYF. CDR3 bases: TGTGCCAGCAGCCTCTCGGGAGACGGGTACGAGCAGTACTTC. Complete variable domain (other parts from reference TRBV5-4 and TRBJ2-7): ETGVTQSPTHLIKTRGQQVTLRCSSQSGHNTVSWYQQALGQGPQFIFQYYREEENGRGNFPPRFSGLQFPNYSSELNVNALELDDSALYLCASSLSGDGYEQYFGPGTRLTVT.

CDR3 residues: CATSDPSGTGEETQYF. The DNA for the CDR3 is TGTGCCACCAGTGACCCTTCCGGGACAGGGGAAGAGACCCAGTACTTC. The gene calls are TRBV24-1 and TRBJ2-5; TRBD1 matches 10 bases. The CDR3 contains 16 residues. In germline, CDR1 is KGHDR, CDR2 SFDVKD. V shed 4 bases and J 3 bases; nucleotides not matched to a gene: 7.

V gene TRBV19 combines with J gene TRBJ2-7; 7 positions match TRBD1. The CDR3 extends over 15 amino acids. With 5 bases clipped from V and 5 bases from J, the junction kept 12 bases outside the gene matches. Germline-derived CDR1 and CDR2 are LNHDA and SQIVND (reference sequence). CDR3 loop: CASSRSSGTADEQYF. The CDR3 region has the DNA TGTGCCAGTAGTCGCAGTTCAGGGACAGCGGACGAGCAGTACTTC.

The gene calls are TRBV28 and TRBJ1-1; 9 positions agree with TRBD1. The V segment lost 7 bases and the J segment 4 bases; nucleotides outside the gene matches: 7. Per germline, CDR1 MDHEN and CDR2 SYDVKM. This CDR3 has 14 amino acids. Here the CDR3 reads CASIAGTGSTEAFF. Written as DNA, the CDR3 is TGTGCCAGCATCGCCGGGACAGGGAGCACTGAAGCTTTCTTT.

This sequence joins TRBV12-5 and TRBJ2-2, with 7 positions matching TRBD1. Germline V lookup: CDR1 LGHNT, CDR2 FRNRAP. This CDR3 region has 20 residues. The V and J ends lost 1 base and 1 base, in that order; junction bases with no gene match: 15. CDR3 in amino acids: CASGLGVWDSLSLNTGELFF. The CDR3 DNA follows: TGTGCTAGTGGTTTGGGGGTGTGGGACAGCTTATCACTGAACACCGGGGAGCTGTTTTTT.

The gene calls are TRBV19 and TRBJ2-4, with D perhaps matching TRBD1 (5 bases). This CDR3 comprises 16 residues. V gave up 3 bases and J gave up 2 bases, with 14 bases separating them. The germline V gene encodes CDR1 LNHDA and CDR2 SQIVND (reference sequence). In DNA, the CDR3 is TGTGCCAGTAGTATCCGGCAGGGAAGGACCAAAAACATTCAGTACTTC. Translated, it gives CASSIRQGRTKNIQYF.

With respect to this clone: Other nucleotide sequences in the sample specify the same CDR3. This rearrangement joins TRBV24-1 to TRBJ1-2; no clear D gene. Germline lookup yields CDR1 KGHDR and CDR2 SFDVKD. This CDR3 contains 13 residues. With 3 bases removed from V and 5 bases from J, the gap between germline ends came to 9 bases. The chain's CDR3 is CATSDNTMYGYTF. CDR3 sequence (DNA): TGTGCCACCAGTGATAATACTATGTATGGCTACACCTTC.

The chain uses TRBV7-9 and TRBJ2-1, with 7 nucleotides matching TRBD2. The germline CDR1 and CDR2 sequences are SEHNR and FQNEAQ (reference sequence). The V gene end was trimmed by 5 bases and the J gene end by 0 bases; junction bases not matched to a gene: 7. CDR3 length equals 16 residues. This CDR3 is CASSVSSGSSYNEQFF. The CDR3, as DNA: TGTGCCAGCAGCGTTTCTAGCGGAAGCTCCTACAATGAGCAGTTCTTC.

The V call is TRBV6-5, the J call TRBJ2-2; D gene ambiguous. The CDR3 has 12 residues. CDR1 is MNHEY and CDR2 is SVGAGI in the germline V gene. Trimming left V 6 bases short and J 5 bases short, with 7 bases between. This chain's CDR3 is CASSPPTGELFF. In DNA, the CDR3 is TGTGCCAGCAGCCCCCCAACCGGGGAGCTGTTTTTT.

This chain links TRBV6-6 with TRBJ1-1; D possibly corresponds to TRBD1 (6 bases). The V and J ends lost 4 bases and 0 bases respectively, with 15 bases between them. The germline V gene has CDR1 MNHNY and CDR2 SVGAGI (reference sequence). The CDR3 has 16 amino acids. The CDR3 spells CASSSLGEGVNTEAFF. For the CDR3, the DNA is TGTGCCAGCAGTTCCTTGGGGGAGGGGGTGAACACTGAAGCTTTCTTT.

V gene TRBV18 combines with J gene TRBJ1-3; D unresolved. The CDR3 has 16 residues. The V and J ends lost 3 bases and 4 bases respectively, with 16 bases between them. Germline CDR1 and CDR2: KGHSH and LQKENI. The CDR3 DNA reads TGTGCCAGCTCACCGGCTATGACTGCGGTCGGAAACACCATATATTTT. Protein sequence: CASSPAMTAVGNTIYF.

The DNA of the CDR3 is TGTGCCAGCAGCCTCCACCCCGGGACAGGAGACTACGAGCAGTACTTC. As protein: CASSLHPGTGDYEQYF. This chain joins TRBV11-2 and TRBJ2-7, with 8 positions matching TRBD1. V lost 5 bases, J lost 3 bases, and 12 bases stayed unmatched. Germline values: CDR1 SGHAT, CDR2 FQNNGV. This CDR3 spans 16 amino acids.

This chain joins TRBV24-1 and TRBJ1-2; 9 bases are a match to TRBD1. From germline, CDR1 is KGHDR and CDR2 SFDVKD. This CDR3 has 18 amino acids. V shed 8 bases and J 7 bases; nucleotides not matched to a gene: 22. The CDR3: CATMGSPGQGGMSGGYTF. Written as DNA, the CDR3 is TGTGCCACCATGGGATCTCCGGGACAGGGTGGTATGTCGGGTGGCTACACCTTC.

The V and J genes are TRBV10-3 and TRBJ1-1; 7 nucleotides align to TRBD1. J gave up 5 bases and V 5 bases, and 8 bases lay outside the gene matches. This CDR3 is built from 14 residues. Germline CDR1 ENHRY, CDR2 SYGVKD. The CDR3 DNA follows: TGTGCCATCAGTACTAAGGGGGCAGAGACTGAAGCTTTCTTT. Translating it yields CAISTKGAETEAFF.

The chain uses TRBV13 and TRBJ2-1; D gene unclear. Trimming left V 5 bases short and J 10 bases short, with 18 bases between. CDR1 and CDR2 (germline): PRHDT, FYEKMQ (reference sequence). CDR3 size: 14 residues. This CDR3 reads CASSVSNSGGEQFF. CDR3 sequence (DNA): TGTGCCAGCAGCGTCTCTAACTCGGGTGGGGAGCAGTTCTTC. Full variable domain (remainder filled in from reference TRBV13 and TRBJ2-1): AAGVIQSPRHLIKEKRETATLKCYPIPRHDTVYWYQQGPGQDPQFLISFYEKMQSDKGSIPDRFSAQQFSDYHSELNMSSLELGDSALYFCASSVSNSGGEQFFGPGTRLTVL.

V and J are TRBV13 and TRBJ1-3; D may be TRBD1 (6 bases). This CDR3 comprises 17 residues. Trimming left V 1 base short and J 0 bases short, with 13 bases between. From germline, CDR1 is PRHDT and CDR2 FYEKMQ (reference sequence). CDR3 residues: CASSLEQGLLSGNTIYF. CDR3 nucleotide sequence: TGTGCCAGCAGCTTAGAACAGGGCCTCCTCTCTGGAAACACCATATATTTT.

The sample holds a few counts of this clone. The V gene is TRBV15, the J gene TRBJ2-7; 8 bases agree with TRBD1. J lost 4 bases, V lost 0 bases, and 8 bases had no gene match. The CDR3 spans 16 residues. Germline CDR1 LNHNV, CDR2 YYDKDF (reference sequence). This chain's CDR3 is CATSRDAGQGLYEQYF. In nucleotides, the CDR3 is TGTGCCACCAGCAGAGATGCAGGACAGGGACTTTACGAGCAGTACTTC.

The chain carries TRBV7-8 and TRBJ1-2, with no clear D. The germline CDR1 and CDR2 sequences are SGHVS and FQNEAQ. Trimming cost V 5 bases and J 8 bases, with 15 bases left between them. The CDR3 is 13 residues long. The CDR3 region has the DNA TGTGCCAGCAGCCGGGAACCCCAGCGGGGCTACACCTTC. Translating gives CASSREPQRGYTF.

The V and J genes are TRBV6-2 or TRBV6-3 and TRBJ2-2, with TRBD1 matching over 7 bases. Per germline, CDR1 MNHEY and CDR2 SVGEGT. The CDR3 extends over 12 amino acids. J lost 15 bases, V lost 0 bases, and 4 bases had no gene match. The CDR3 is CASSYSTGLMFF. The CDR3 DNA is TGTGCCAGCAGTTACTCGACAGGGTTGATGTTTTTT.

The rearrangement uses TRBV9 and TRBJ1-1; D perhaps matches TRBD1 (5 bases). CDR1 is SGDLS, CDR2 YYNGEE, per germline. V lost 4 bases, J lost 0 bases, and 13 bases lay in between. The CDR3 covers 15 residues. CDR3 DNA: TGTGCCAGCAGCCCCCAGGGCCCCTTGAACACTGAAGCTTTCTTT. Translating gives CASSPQGPLNTEAFF.

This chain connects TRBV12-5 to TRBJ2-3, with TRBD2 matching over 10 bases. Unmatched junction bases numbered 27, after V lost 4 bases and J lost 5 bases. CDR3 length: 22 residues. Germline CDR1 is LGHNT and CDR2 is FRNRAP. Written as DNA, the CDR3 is TGTGCTAGTGGTTCTGGCACTGGCTGGAAGGAAAGCGGGGGGGCCTTGGGAGATACGCAGTATTTT. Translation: CASGSGTGWKESGGALGDTQYF.

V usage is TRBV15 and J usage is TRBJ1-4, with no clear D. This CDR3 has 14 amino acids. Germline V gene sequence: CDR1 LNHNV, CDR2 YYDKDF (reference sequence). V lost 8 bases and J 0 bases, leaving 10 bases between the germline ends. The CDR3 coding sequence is TGTGCCACCTCCCAGATATCAACTAATGAAAAACTGTTTTTT. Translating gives CATSQISTNEKLFF.